The 18 T cell receptor beta chains given below trace back to one sample, sequenced in a study of Ad26.COV2.S vaccination and SARS-CoV-2 variants. As to treatment: roughly 20 received Ad26.COV2.S at low or high dose, single or two shots; 5 received placebo; per-sample allocation not given. The investigators took samples on day 63 after the first vaccine or placebo injection. The method was immunoSEQ multiplex PCR; TCRdb's version includes in-frame clones alone and lacks a portion of them. Of a few hundred thousand clones listed, roughly 90% are singletons. This specimen consisted of peripheral blood, obtained in a trial of Ad26.COV2.S vaccine versus placebo. The receptor source for this set is a person between 18 and 60 years old who received the Ad26.COV2.S COVID-19 vaccine or a placebo.

The CDR3 sequence: CASSLDSASYEQYF. In DNA form, the CDR3 reads TGCGCCAGCAGCCTTGATAGCGCTTCTTACGAGCAGTACTTC. The V gene is TRBV4-1, the J gene TRBJ2-7, with D maybe TRBD2 (5 bases). The germline gives CDR1 MGHRA, CDR2 YSYEKL. The germline V and J ends were trimmed by 4 bases and 4 bases, with 14 bases remaining between them. The CDR3 has 14 residues.

This chain joins TRBV19 and TRBJ1-5; TRBD1 is a possible D gene (6 bases). Germline loops: CDR1 LNHDA, CDR2 SQIVND (reference sequence). This CDR3 contains 14 residues. CDR3 in amino acids: CATSRGASNQPQHF. CDR3 bases: TGTGCTACCTCCCGGGGGGCGAGCAATCAGCCCCAGCATTTT.

The table lists this clone with a count of one. The chain combines TRBV5-4 with TRBJ1-3; a weak D match, TRBD1 (6 bases). V gave up 4 bases and J gave up 0 bases, with 14 bases separating them. CDR3 length: 16 amino acids. CDR1 and CDR2 (germline): SGHNT, YYREEE (reference sequence). CDR3 protein: CASSHLGANSGNTIYF. CDR3 nucleotide sequence: TGTGCCAGCAGCCACTTGGGGGCTAACTCTGGAAACACCATATATTTT.

This clone was detected only once. The chain carries TRBV28 and TRBJ2-2, with no clear D. The CDR3 runs to 16 residues. V was shortened by 2 bases and J by 6 bases, with 16 bases between the two germline ends. In germline, CDR1 is MDHEN, CDR2 SYDVKM. The CDR3, as DNA: TGTGCCAGCAGTTTAAGTCCAGCCCTTGTTGCCGGGGAGCTGTTTTTT. Its translation is CASSLSPALVAGELFF.

V gene TRBV29-1 combines with J gene TRBJ1-2; D remains ambiguous. The CDR3 consists of 12 residues. CDR1 is SQVTM and CDR2 is ANQGSEA in the germline V gene. Trimming took off 2 bases at V and 2 bases at J, with 6 bases between the two ends. CDR3 in amino acids: CSVEKENYGYTF. The DNA of the CDR3 is TGCAGCGTTGAAAAGGAAAACTATGGCTACACCTTC.

The CDR3 loop is CASSQGPRETDTQYF. Written as DNA, the CDR3 is TGCGCCAGCAGCCAAGGGCCCAGGGAAACAGATACGCAGTATTTT. This chain links TRBV4-3 with TRBJ2-3; perhaps TRBD1 as D (5 bases). V was trimmed by 1 base and J by 3 bases, leaving 11 bases between them. The CDR3 spans 15 residues. Per germline, CDR1 LGHNA and CDR2 YSLEER.

This chain links TRBV14 with TRBJ2-2; D is uncertain. This CDR3 has 12 amino acids. V was shortened by 4 bases and J by 4 bases, with 4 bases between the two germline ends. Germline V lookup: CDR1 SGHDN, CDR2 FVKESK. Here the CDR3 DNA reads TGTGCCAGCAGCCCATTCACCGGGGAGCTGTTTTTT. It is translated as CASSPFTGELFF.

This clone was found once. The chain joins TRBV18 to TRBJ1-2, with D unresolved. V gave up 4 bases and J gave up 3 bases, with 6 bases separating them. This CDR3 is 12 amino acids long. CDR1 is KGHSH and CDR2 is LQKENI in the germline V gene. CDR3 in amino acids: CASSQSDYGYTF. In DNA form, the CDR3 reads TGTGCCAGCTCACAGAGTGACTATGGCTACACCTTC.

The rearrangement links TRBV10-1 to TRBJ2-1; no clear D gene. This CDR3 contains 14 residues. Germline V gene sequence: CDR1 WNHNN, CDR2 SYGVQD (reference sequence). V lost 3 bases, J lost 5 bases, and 11 bases lay in between. CDR3 nucleotides: TGCGCCAGCAGTGAACCCGAGTCCAACAATGAGCAGTTCTTC. It codes for CASSEPESNNEQFF.

This clone appeared once. This chain connects TRBV6-2 or TRBV6-3 to TRBJ1-5, with TRBD1 identical over 8 bases. Germline V gives CDR1 MNHEY, CDR2 SVGEGT. CDR3 size: 15 residues. The ends lost 6 bases at V and 4 bases at J; junction bases unmatched: 8. The CDR3 spells CASSTHTGGNQPQHF. The DNA for the CDR3 is TGTGCCAGCAGCACCCATACAGGGGGGAATCAGCCCCAGCATTTT.

The chain employs TRBV4-3 and TRBJ1-1; D uncertain. The CDR3 is made up of 17 amino acids. V was cut by 4 bases and J by 1 base, with 19 bases left in between. Germline assignment: CDR1 LGHNA and CDR2 YSLEER. The chain's CDR3 is CASSPLGRAGRNTEAFF. The DNA for the CDR3 is TGCGCCAGCAGCCCTCTTGGGAGGGCAGGAAGGAACACTGAAGCTTTCTTT.

This clone was picked up a small number of times. This chain links TRBV5-4 with TRBJ2-1; 7 positions agree with TRBD2. V was pared by 4 bases and J by 0 bases, with 7 bases of the junction left unmatched. The germline V gene has CDR1 SGHNT and CDR2 YYREEE (reference sequence). The CDR3 contains 16 residues. In nucleotides, the CDR3 is TGTGCCAGCAGCCGCCCGGCGGGGGACTCCTACAATGAGCAGTTCTTC. Its protein is CASSRPAGDSYNEQFF.

The chain carries TRBV5-4 and TRBJ2-1, with D perhaps given as TRBD1 or TRBD2 (7 bases each). The CDR3 totals 15 residues. The germline V gene encodes CDR1 SGHNT and CDR2 YYREEE (reference sequence). The V gene lost 4 bases and the J gene lost 2 bases, with 13 bases spanning the gap. Here the CDR3 reads CASSREGATYNEQFF. CDR3 nucleotide sequence: TGTGCCAGCAGCAGGGAGGGGGCGACCTACAATGAGCAGTTCTTC.

The count of this clone is one. V usage is TRBV5-5 and J usage is TRBJ2-5, with D possibly TRBD2 on 5 matching bases. Germline CDR1 is SGHKS and CDR2 is YYEKEE (reference sequence). The CDR3 covers 14 residues. V lost 2 bases, J lost 3 bases, and 11 bases lay in between. CDR3 nucleotides: TGTGCCAGCAGCTTCTTGCATAGCGAAGAGACCCAGTACTTC. As protein: CASSFLHSEETQYF. The full variable domain, its missing parts supplied by reference TRBV5-5 and TRBJ2-5, is DAGVTQSPTHLIKTRGQQVTLRCSPISGHKSVSWYQQVLGQGPQFIFQYYEKEERGRGNFPDRFSARQFPNYSSELNVNALLLGDSALYLCASSFLHSEETQYFGPGTRLLVL.

This clone was seen a few times. The CDR3 DNA sequence: TGTGCCAGCAGTGAAGCTAGGTCGGGGCCAGATACGCAGTATTTT. This sequence encodes CASSEARSGPDTQYF. This sequence joins TRBV6-4 and TRBJ2-3; D might be TRBD1 or TRBD2, each matching 5 bases. V was clipped by 3 bases and J by 4 bases, with 14 bases between them. CDR1 is MRHNA, CDR2 SNTAGT, per germline. This CDR3 is built from 15 residues.

The chain employs TRBV4-1 and TRBJ2-2, with a tentative D call TRBD1 (5 bases). The CDR3 has 16 amino acids. Trimming pared 1 base from V and 8 bases from J, leaving 17 bases between. CDR1 is MGHRA and CDR2 is YSYEKL in the germline V gene. The CDR3 loop is CASSQVGARTLGELFF. The CDR3 DNA reads TGCGCCAGCAGCCAAGTAGGGGCTAGAACTTTGGGGGAGCTGTTTTTT.

The gene calls are TRBV6-2 or TRBV6-3 and TRBJ2-1, with a weak D call TRBD2 (5 bases). This CDR3 region has 13 residues. Trimming left V 2 bases short and J 10 bases short, with 12 bases between. Germline V gene lookup returns CDR1 MNHEY and CDR2 SVGEGT. CDR3 loop: CASSYPPGNEQFF. The CDR3 DNA follows: TGTGCCAGCAGTTACCCCCCGGGAAACGAGCAGTTCTTC.

J is TRBJ2-1 and V is TRBV24-1; 12 bases map to TRBD2. With 5 bases clipped from V and 4 bases from J, the junction kept 5 bases outside the gene matches. This CDR3 comprises 16 residues. Germline V gene sequence: CDR1 KGHDR, CDR2 SFDVKD. CDR3 loop: CATSADGLAGYNEQFF. For the CDR3, the DNA is TGTGCCACCAGTGCTGACGGACTAGCGGGATACAATGAGCAGTTCTTC.